This T cell receptor beta chain was captured in a study of beta chain features in type 1 diabetes. Study-level information: The number of sorted cells examined across all samples was under 130,000,000.

The investigators reverse transcribed all of the isolated RNA, so they sequenced expressed TCRB transcripts. The table came from immunoSEQ multiplex PCR; TCRdb's copy has only in-frame clones and leaves some out. The sample has under 300,000 clones; 11% to 15% are singletons. This clone occurred a few times. Its cognate antigen is unknown. A CD45RO/CCR7/CD25/CD127/CD95/CD27 panel sorted naive, central memory, regulatory and stem cell-like memory CD4+ cells. The study's findings and limits: Moderate yet significant TCRB CDR3 shortening was seen in Type 1 diabetes patients in all four CD4+ subsets. Patients showed naive, central memory and Treg TCRB repertoires that appeared more similar than those of healthy donors.

This sequence was found in a man under 40 with type 1 diabetes. Specimen: naive CD4+ T cells from blood.

CDR3 loop: CASSVDRNGQPQHF. CDR3 bases: TGTGCCAGCAGTGTGGACAGGAACGGTCAGCCCCAGCATTTT. The gene calls are TRBV6-4 and TRBJ1-5; 7 bases fit TRBD1. The CDR3 runs to 14 residues. CDR1 and CDR2 (germline): MRHNA, SNTAGT. V gave up 4 bases and J gave up 6 bases; unmatched junction bases: 6.